Each of the 10 T cell receptor beta chains below was sequenced from the same sample in a study of CD8+CD57+ T cells in acquired aplastic anemia. For sequencing, patients were chosen who had shown expansion of CD8+CD57+ cells by flow cytometry. Genomic DNA templated the TCR beta VDJ and CDR3 profiling. TCRdb independently ran MiXCR on the reads; one entry per CDR3 protein. Of 150,000 to 200,000 distinct CDR3 sequences listed, roughly 65% are singletons. Sequencing was performed on sorted CD4+, CD8+, or CD8+CD57+ T cells (not recorded which) from PBMCs. These receptors came from a human donor with aplastic anemia.

In this sample, this clonotype turned up a few times. The chain carries TRBV20-1 and TRBJ1-1; TRBD1 matches at 7 bases. Germline loops: CDR1 DFQATT, CDR2 SNEGSKA (reference sequence). This CDR3 contains 13 residues. The J segment lost 3 bases and the V segment lost 6 bases, leaving 7 bases of the junction unmatched. The CDR3 DNA is TGCAGTGCCACGACAGGGCTGTACACTGAAGCTTTCTTT. Residues: CSATTGLYTEAFF.

This clonotype was recorded many times. The chain combines TRBV19 with TRBJ1-5; D unresolved. The V gene lost 5 bases and the J gene lost 4 bases, with 15 bases spanning the gap. The V gene's germline CDR1 is LNHDA and CDR2 SQIVND (reference sequence). The CDR3 totals 15 residues. The CDR3 DNA reads as TGTGCCAGTAGTGTCGGACCTCTGGGGAATCAGCCCCAGCATTTT. The encoded protein is CASSVGPLGNQPQHF. The full variable domain, completed using reference TRBV19 and TRBJ1-5, is DGGITQSPKYLFRKEGQNVTLSCEQNLNHDAMYWYRQDPGQGLRLIYYSQIVNDFQKGDIAEGYSVSREKKESFPLTVTSAQKNPTAFYLCASSVGPLGNQPQHFGDGTRLSIL.

A remark on this clonotype: A much larger clone differs by one base, so this may be a read error. J is TRBJ2-2 and V is TRBV5-1, with 10 nucleotides matching TRBD1. This CDR3 region has 17 residues. From germline, CDR1 is SGHRS and CDR2 YFSETQ. V lost 7 bases, J lost 5 bases, and 14 bases stayed unmatched. The CDR3 region has the DNA TGCGCCAGCGGCATCTACGCCGGGACAGGGGAAACCGGGGAGCTGTTTTTT. It encodes CASGIYAGTGETGELFF.

This rearrangement joins TRBV25-1 to TRBJ1-1; D remains ambiguous. This CDR3 spans 16 amino acids. Trimming took 4 bases from V and 3 from J, leaving 18 bases between them. CDR1 is MGHDK, CDR2 SYGVNS, per germline. CDR3 DNA sequence: TGTGCCAGCAGTGCCCCCCGGACGGGGAGTTACACTGAAGCTTTCTTT. Translating gives CASSAPRTGSYTEAFF.

The chain is built from TRBV14 and TRBJ1-6, with D tentatively TRBD1 (5 bases). This CDR3 region has 14 residues. The germline V gene has CDR1 SGHDN and CDR2 FVKESK. V was cut by 0 bases and J by 10 bases, with 10 bases left in between. CDR3 region: CASSQDFGDSPLHF. The DNA of the CDR3 is TGTGCCAGCAGCCAAGATTTCGGGGACTCACCCCTCCACTTT.

This clonotype was detected ten times or more. The chain employs TRBV5-4 and TRBJ2-1; D is ambiguous. Trimming took off 0 bases at V and 3 bases at J, with 1 base between the two ends. Germline V lookup: CDR1 SGHNT, CDR2 YYREEE (reference sequence). This CDR3 region has 12 residues. Written as DNA, the CDR3 is TGTGCCAGCAGCTTGGTCTACAATGAGCAGTTCTTC. Amino acid sequence: CASSLVYNEQFF.

The chain combines TRBV2 with TRBJ2-2; 9 bases map to TRBD1. With V trimmed by 5 bases and J by 4 bases, 5 bases remained unmatched. Germline CDR1 is SNHLY and CDR2 is FYNNEI. The CDR3 extends over 15 amino acids. The CDR3 loop reads CASSTGTGTTGELFF. The CDR3 DNA sequence: TGTGCCAGCAGTACCGGGACAGGGACCACCGGGGAGCTGTTTTTT.

V usage is TRBV10-3 and J usage is TRBJ2-3, with 10 bases identical to TRBD1. Per the germline V gene, CDR1 is ENHRY and CDR2 is SYGVKD. This CDR3 contains 16 residues. The V segment lost 10 bases and the J segment 0 bases; nucleotides outside the gene matches: 10. This CDR3 reads CASDGTGAMSTDTQYF. The DNA for the CDR3 is TGTGCCAGCGACGGGACAGGGGCTATGAGCACAGATACGCAGTATTTT.

The chain recombines TRBV4-3 with TRBJ1-6; 12 bases agree with TRBD1. Looked up from germline, CDR1 is LGHNA and CDR2 is YSLEER. With V trimmed by 5 bases and J by 11 bases, 7 bases remained unmatched. The CDR3 has 15 residues. CDR3 sequence reads: CASSIGTGGEAPLHF. DNA of the CDR3: TGCGCCAGCAGCATCGGGACAGGGGGCGAGGCACCCCTCCACTTT.

The CDR3: CASSRTGPGETQYF. The DNA of the CDR3 is TGTGCCAGTAGTCGGACAGGGCCGGGGGAGACCCAGTACTTC. The chain joins TRBV19 to TRBJ2-5; TRBD1 agrees at 8 bases. CDR3 size: 14 residues. V lost 5 bases, J lost 5 bases, and 7 bases stayed unmatched. Germline-derived CDR1 and CDR2 are LNHDA and SQIVND (reference sequence).